This is a list of T cell receptor beta chains from one sample in a study of OX40 agonist ivuxolimab in advanced cancers. The method was immunoSEQ multiplex PCR; TCRdb's version includes in-frame clones alone and lacks a portion of them. The data contain around 50,000 clones, 80% to 90% of them singletons. Material: CD4+ or CD8+ T cells sorted from blood, obtained in a trial of the OX40 agonist ivuxolimab. Receptors were obtained from an adult with an advanced solid tumor such as melanoma, head and neck, liver or kidney cancer. Both conserved end residues are trimmed from each CDR3.

>TRBJ2-5|TRBV5-1
ASSLATSGTLWETQY
>TRBJ1-1|TRBV6-1
ASTGGRVNTEAF
>TRBJ2-1|TRBV21-1
ASSMSGQGCNEQF
>TRBJ2-2|TRBV28
ASSFSWREDGELF
>TRBJ2-3|TRBV7-3
ASSFSGDTQY
>TRBJ2-7|TRBV10-3
AISESRSRTGGTYEQY
>TRBJ1-1|TRBV30
AWSTEGGAF
>TRBJ2-7|TRBV7-3
ASSYSKRNSYEQY
>TRBJ1-5|TRBV4-3
ASSQDGGRGNQPQH
>TRBJ2-1|TRBV6-5
ASTRDRELYNEQF
>TRBJ2-1|TRBV11-2
ASSLDRTSGRYNEQF
>TRBJ2-7|TRBV11-2
ASSPRPGEQY
>TRBJ1-4|TRBV9
ASSVGAGLGEKLF
>TRBJ2-1|TRBV7-3
ASSLTVQGVYNEQF
>TRBJ2-4|TRBV18
ASSPSGASAKNIQY
>TRBJ2-3|TRBV5-8
ASSLTSWTEVTDTQY
>TRBJ2-5|TRBV4-3
ASSQDRDETQY
>TRBJ1-1|TRBV7-2
ASSFTVNTEAF
>TRBJ2-5|TRBV6-5
ASSKESQGLETQY
>TRBJ1-2|TRBV6-5
ASRETGGAYGYT
>TRBJ1-1|TRBV5-1
ASSPDRETEAF
>TRBJ1-1|TRBV18
ASSPRLQGVNTEAF
>TRBJ1-1|TRBV30
AWTFELGRGEAF
>TRBJ1-1|TRBV5-1
ASSWGSATEAF
>TRBJ2-5|TRBV11-2
ASSLDRGAGETQY
>TRBJ1-2|TRBV7-2
ASSFNTGNYGYT
>TRBJ2-3|TRBV10-2
ASSDPATGTQY
>TRBJ1-2|TRBV12-2
ASRPLGLGTAPYGYT
>TRBJ2-3|TRBV6-5
ASSLRDRVDTQY
>TRBJ2-7|TRBV27
ASSFSGGGYEQY
>TRBJ2-7|TRBV6-5
ASSPRGQGAHEQY
>TRBJ1-3|TRBV7-2
ASSLGGVNTIY
>TRBJ1-5|TRBV28
ASSTGGGSNQPQH
>TRBJ2-7|TRBV7-2
ASSSGPNTRYEQY
>TRBJ1-2|TRBV5-6
ASSPGTGAQDYGYT
>TRBJ2-7|TRBV6-5
ASSTGTGRSYEQY
>TRBJ2-3|TRBV5-1
ASSLGTSGTTDTQY
>TRBJ2-1|TRBV28
ASSPPTLGNEQF
>TRBJ2-2|TRBV18
ASSPASGNTGELF
>TRBJ1-1|TRBV6-1
ASSVRTGRIEDYTEAF
>TRBJ2-1|TRBV20-1
SARSWNEQF
>TRBJ2-7|TRBV6-1
ASIPGTGGSYEQY
>TRBJ1-3|TRBV6-1
ASSGGRSSSGNTIY
>TRBJ2-7|TRBV7-2
ASSLAGQAMQY
>TRBJ2-3|TRBV11-3
ASSPSGSPTDTQY
>TRBJ1-1|TRBV7-2
ASSSLRDTEAF
>TRBJ2-7|TRBV9
ASSVGAGLREQY
>TRBJ2-1|TRBV27
ASSVSLREAYNEQF
>TRBJ2-3|TRBV10-3
AISAGLAGTDTQY
>TRBJ2-1|TRBV5-5
ASSTGQGLVRNEQF
>TRBJ2-1|TRBV11-2
ASSPEYNEQF
>TRBJ2-1|TRBV6-1
ASSGGTASYNEQF
>TRBJ1-2|TRBV2
ASRPTGGDGYT
>TRBJ2-5|TRBV4-1
ASSQDAGDSETQY
>TRBJ1-6|TRBV27
ASTPGAGSPLH
>TRBJ2-3|TRBV5-5
ASSQASGVITDTQY
>TRBJ1-4|TRBV6-1
ASSEGRQGGEKLF
>TRBJ2-1|TRBV9
ASSVGGVAAHNEQF
>TRBJ1-3|TRBV5-5
ASSPRDGPIY